The TCR beta chain described here comes from a study of shared clonotypes between healthy human individuals. Study observations and caveats: Few donors limited the genetic and exposure-history diversity represented. When naive CD4 clonotypes were compared across four donors, 4% to 6.5% were shared. Naive subsets, compared against memory subsets, generally had larger estimated richness values.

A note on this clone: The antigen is unknown.

Measured with immunoSEQ multiplex PCR; TCRdb has only the in-frame clones, and not every one. The sample lists about 330,000 clones; 87% were seen once. After removal of 5 bases from V and 2 bases from J, the junction contained 7 bases not matched to a gene. The germline CDR1 and CDR2 sequences are SEHNR and FQNEAQ (reference sequence). The CDR3 totals 15 residues. The chain has TRBV7-9 and TRBJ2-7; 9 nucleotides line up with TRBD2. Specimen: memory CD8+ T cells sorted from blood. Described subset: CD45RO+ cells pooled with CCR7-negative TemRA cells. This TCR was recovered from a man between 18 and 29 years old in good health. The CDR3 DNA reads as TGTGCCAGCAGCGCGGGAGGGAGAACGACCTACGAGCAGTACTTC. Translated, it gives CASSAGGRTTYEQYF.